Presented here are 20 T cell receptor beta chains from one specimen sequenced in a study of blood T cell repertoires in COVID-19. Profiled with immunoSEQ multiplex PCR; TCRdb holds only in-frame clones, not every one. Of 120,000 or so clones detected, about 80% appear once; the ten largest clones hold less than 20%. Material: peripheral blood. These receptors all stem from a woman between 50 and 59 years old with acute or convalescent COVID-19.

Worth noting for this clone: One end of the junction varies from germline; a read error may be responsible. V usage is TRBV6-1 and J usage is TRBJ1-2, with 11 bases aligning to TRBD1. Germline CDR1 MNHNS, CDR2 SASEGT. This CDR3 has 18 residues. CDR3 DNA sequence: TGTGCCAGCAGGGAAGGACAGGGGGCGCTTAGTCGGACCTATGGCTACACCTTC. Translating it yields CASREGQGALSRTYGYTF.

This clone was counted once. The genes are TRBV6-6 and TRBJ1-6, with D possibly TRBD1 on 5 matching bases. V shed 6 bases and J shed 4 bases, with 10 bases lying between them. From germline, CDR1 is MNHNY and CDR2 SVGAGI (reference sequence). The CDR3 runs to 14 residues. The CDR3 DNA follows: TGTGCCAGCAGACCCGGGGGTTATAATTCACCCCTCCACTTT. As protein: CASRPGGYNSPLHF.

This rearrangement joins TRBV29-1 to TRBJ2-1, with D possibly TRBD2 on 5 matching bases. The CDR3 consists of 12 residues. Germline V gene data show CDR1 as SQVTM and CDR2 as ANQGSEA. V gave up 0 bases and J gave up 7 bases, with 7 bases separating them. The CDR3 region is CSVEDRDNEQFF. CDR3 in DNA: TGCAGCGTTGAAGATCGGGATAATGAGCAGTTCTTC.

J is TRBJ2-2 and V is TRBV4-2; 14 bases agree with TRBD2. Germline V gene data show CDR1 as LGHNA and CDR2 as YNFKEQ. V trimming: 4 bases; J trimming: 4 bases; junction bases outside the gene matches: 8. The CDR3 sequence is 18 residues long. This CDR3 is CASSRGTSGGLGTGELFF. The CDR3 coding sequence is TGTGCCAGCAGCCGCGGGACTAGCGGGGGTTTGGGCACCGGGGAGCTGTTTTTT.

J is TRBJ1-2 and V is TRBV24-1, with TRBD1 matching over 9 bases. Looked up from germline, CDR1 is KGHDR and CDR2 is SFDVKD. The CDR3 runs 15 residues. Unmatched junction bases numbered 11, after V lost 8 bases and J lost 5 bases. CDR3 loop: CATTQMGQGGYGYTF. CDR3 coding DNA: TGTGCCACCACCCAAATGGGACAGGGAGGGTATGGCTACACCTTC.

V usage is TRBV29-1 and J usage is TRBJ1-2; a weak D match, TRBD1 (6 bases). Trimming removed 5 bases from V and 3 bases from J, with 13 bases in between. The CDR3 extends over 13 amino acids. Germline values: CDR1 SQVTM, CDR2 ANQGSEA. This CDR3 is CSVSPRQDYGYTF. CDR3 nucleotides: TGCAGCGTTAGTCCGCGACAGGACTATGGCTACACCTTC.

The rearrangement joins TRBV3-1 (or the pseudogene TRBV3-2) to TRBJ2-3; 8 bases match TRBD1. This CDR3 is 15 amino acids long. Trimming took 3 bases from V and 3 from J; bases not matched to a gene: 5. Germline V gives CDR1 LGHDT, CDR2 YNNKEL (reference sequence). As DNA, the CDR3 is TGTGCCAGCAGCCACAGACAGGGGTCGACAGATACGCAGTATTTT. Translation gives CASSHRQGSTDTQYF.

V is TRBV15 and J is TRBJ1-2; D uncertain. The CDR3 runs 13 residues. In germline, CDR1 is LNHNV, CDR2 YYDKDF (reference sequence). V was cut by 0 bases and J by 8 bases, with 10 bases left in between. The CDR3 sequence is CATSRDIVLGYTF. CDR3 DNA: TGTGCCACCAGCAGAGATATTGTGTTGGGCTACACCTTC. The whole variable domain, filled in from reference TRBV15 and TRBJ1-2, reads DAMVIQNPRYQVTQFGKPVTLSCSQTLNHNVMYWYQQKSSQAPKLLFHYYDKDFNNEADTPDNFQSRRPNTSFCFLDIRSPGLGDTAMYLCATSRDIVLGYTFGSGTRLTVV.

The CDR3 nucleotides read TGTGCCAGCTCACGAACCGGGACAGGGAGCCTGACCACTGAAGCTTTCTTT. It codes for CASSRTGTGSLTTEAFF. This chain connects TRBV18 to TRBJ1-1; 9 bases fit TRBD1. With V trimmed by 4 bases and J by 4 bases, 13 bases remained unmatched. The CDR3 is 17 residues long. Germline CDR1 KGHSH, CDR2 LQKENI. The full variable domain, completed using reference TRBV18 and TRBJ1-1, is NAGVMQNPRHLVRRRGQEARLRCSPMKGHSHVYWYRQLPEEGLKFMVYLQKENIIDESGMPKERFSAEFPKEGPSILRIQQVVRGDSAAYFCASSRTGTGSLTTEAFFGQGTRLTVV.

The genes are TRBV5-4 and TRBJ1-1; TRBD1 matches at 10 bases. V was pared by 3 bases and J by 5 bases, with 7 bases of the junction left unmatched. This CDR3 has 15 residues. The germline V gene encodes CDR1 SGHNT and CDR2 YYREEE (reference sequence). For the CDR3, the DNA is TGTGCCAGCAGCTCCCGGACAGGGGGGGGGACTGAAGCTTTCTTT. Protein sequence: CASSSRTGGGTEAFF.

CDR3 sequence reads: CASSFEGGGLTDTQYF. CDR3 sequence (DNA): TGCGCCAGCAGCTTTGAAGGCGGGGGCCTCACAGATACGCAGTATTTT. The chain has TRBV5-1 and TRBJ2-3; possible D gene TRBD2, 7 bases. Per germline, CDR1 SGHRS and CDR2 YFSETQ. Deletions cut 2 bases from V and 2 bases from J, with 15 bases between. The CDR3 extends over 16 amino acids.

The rearrangement joins TRBV9 to TRBJ2-7, with TRBD2 identical over 12 bases. With 3 bases clipped from V and 6 bases from J, the junction kept 10 bases outside the gene matches. The V gene's germline CDR1 is SGDLS and CDR2 YYNGEE. This CDR3 spans 16 amino acids. In DNA form, the CDR3 reads TGTGCCAGCAGCGCTCTGACTAGCGGGGGAATCGGCGAGCAGTACTTC. Its translation: CASSALTSGGIGEQYF.

The CDR3 DNA reads as TGTGCCAGCAGCTTTAGAGCACCCGGGACAGGCACAGATACGCAGTATTTT. Encoded protein: CASSFRAPGTGTDTQYF. V usage is TRBV11-2 and J usage is TRBJ2-3; 7 positions agree with TRBD1. CDR1 is SGHAT and CDR2 is FQNNGV in the germline V gene. With V trimmed by 3 bases and J by 1 base, 10 bases remained unmatched. CDR3 length equals 17 residues.

The CDR3 DNA reads TGTGCCAGCAGTGACCCGACTGCTAGCCAGAGCACCGGGGAGCTGTTTTTT. This translates into CASSDPTASQSTGELFF. This chain connects TRBV6-4 to TRBJ2-2; weak D call: TRBD2 (5 bases). The CDR3 sequence is 17 residues long. CDR1 MRHNA and CDR2 SNTAGT come from the germline V gene. V dropped 2 bases and J dropped 4 bases, with 17 bases sitting between them.

This chain joins TRBV11-2 and TRBJ1-1, with D possibly being TRBD1 (5 bases). This CDR3 is built from 13 residues. V was shortened by 0 bases and J by 8 bases, with 10 bases between the two germline ends. Germline V CDR1 and CDR2: SGHAT, FQNNGV. CDR3 residues: CASSLDREREAFF. The CDR3 region has the DNA TGTGCCAGCAGCTTAGACAGGGAAAGGGAAGCTTTCTTT.

This clone appeared a few times. The chain links TRBV19 to TRBJ1-1; 8 bases line up with TRBD1. Unmatched junction bases numbered 8, after V lost 6 bases and J lost 5 bases. CDR1 is LNHDA and CDR2 is SQIVND in the germline V gene (reference sequence). CDR3 length equals 14 residues. CDR3 protein: CASRSRDRGTEAFF. The CDR3 coding sequence is TGTGCCAGTAGGAGCAGAGACAGGGGAACTGAAGCTTTCTTT.

The V call is TRBV27, the J call TRBJ2-7; the match to TRBD2 covers 10 bases. This CDR3 contains 15 residues. Trimming took 4 bases from V and 7 from J; bases not matched to a gene: 10. The germline CDR1 and CDR2 sequences are MNHEY and SMNVEV (reference sequence). CDR3 bases: TGTGCCAGCAGTTCCGACCCACTAGCGGGGCAGGAGCAGTACTTC. Its translation: CASSSDPLAGQEQYF.

In this sample, this clone turned up once. V is TRBV19 and J is TRBJ1-2, with TRBD1 as a possible D gene (5 bases). CDR1 is LNHDA and CDR2 is SQIVND in the germline V gene (reference sequence). Trimming shortened V by 8 bases and J by 8 bases, and 12 bases separated the two germline ends. The CDR3 length is 11 residues. CDR3 in amino acids: CASGQGRGYTF. The DNA for the CDR3 is TGTGCCAGTGGGCAGGGCAGAGGCTACACCTTC. Filled out from reference TRBV19 and TRBJ1-2, the complete variable domain reads DGGITQSPKYLFRKEGQNVTLSCEQNLNHDAMYWYRQDPGQGLRLIYYSQIVNDFQKGDIAEGYSVSREKKESFPLTVTSAQKNPTAFYLCASGQGRGYTFGSGTRLTVV.

The J gene is TRBJ1-6, the V gene TRBV19; 7 bases are a match to TRBD1. CDR1 is LNHDA, CDR2 SQIVND, per germline (reference sequence). V was clipped by 10 bases and J by 6 bases; unmatched bases: 12. The CDR3 spans 15 residues. CDR3 coding DNA: TGTGCCACCAAGAGAGCAGGGGGTGGTAATTCACCCCTCCACTTT. It yields the protein CATKRAGGGNSPLHF.

The V call is TRBV15, the J call TRBJ1-5, with D possibly matching TRBD1 (5 bases). Trimming pared 3 bases from V and 3 bases from J, leaving 12 bases between. The CDR3 is 15 residues long. Germline CDR1 is LNHNV and CDR2 is YYDKDF (reference sequence). Here the CDR3 reads CATSSEPGYNQPQHF. DNA of the CDR3: TGTGCCACCAGCAGTGAACCAGGGTACAATCAGCCCCAGCATTTT.